Given below is one TCR beta chain in context. Its antigen target is currently unknown. Per-nucleotide qualities are absent, and no much larger clonotype sits a single base away. TCR CDR3 regions were amplified from genomic DNA by multiplex PCR using the deep immunoSEQ assay. Genomic DNA extracted from each cell subset was distributed evenly over all wells of several immunoSEQ 96-well plates, and each plate served as one replicate. For sorted subsets, roughly 200 ng of genomic DNA, equivalent to 25,000 to 35,000 T cell genomes, went into each replicate PCR. The purified libraries were quantified using a Qubit 3.0 fluorometer, sized with a Bioanalyzer 2100, and then quantified again using the KAPA Library Quantification kit. Every immunoSEQ 96-well plate was sequenced on a dedicated single-read 150-cycle Illumina NextSeq 550 flow cell. The published analysis was carried out like this. Because the immunoSEQ output held only junctional sequences and lacked quality scores, the filtering could not match the filtering applied to full-length reads. Sequences were annotated with PyIR, a Python wrapper for IgBLAST v1.9, and V/J genes and CDR3 were assigned using IMGT germline references. Reads were removed for weak V/J assignments (E-value above 1e-6), missing CDR3, stop codons, out-of-frame junctions, or ambiguous translated residues. V3J clonotypes were defined as sequences sharing the same inferred V gene, J gene, and CDR3 amino acid sequence. To compute the percentage overlap between repertoires, the number of shared unique clonotypes was divided by the size of the smaller repertoire. Three approaches were used to assess repertoire richness: RTK rarefaction, the Chao1 estimator, and Recon v2.1 estimates of unobserved clonotypes. OLGA was used to compute generation probabilities for all TCRbeta clonotypes that the gDNA method yielded from a few donors. The table was pulled from immuneACCESS by TCRdb, which kept in-frame rearrangements only. Such tables lose some clones; where checked, under half of the loss comes from unresolved V genes, and the rest has no known cause. V and J calls and clone size are those listed in that table; D and trimming were worked out from the DNA. Recorded for this sample are about 320,000 clones; around 86% of them occurred a single time. Around 16% of the sample goes to the ten largest clones.

The donors were healthy, HIV-negative adults with no recently reported acute infections or vaccinations. All donors were Caucasian adults living in Nashville, Tennessee, USA. The CD8 memory samples were a combination of magnetically selected CD45RO+ cells and CCR7-negative CD45RA+ effector memory (TemRA) cells. After blood collection by leukapheresis, PBMCs were isolated using Ficoll-Histopaque density gradient centrifugation and then cryopreserved in the vapor phase of liquid nitrogen. Purity and quantity of every magnetically sorted T cell population were checked by analytical flow cytometry. From each sorted fraction, genomic DNA was isolated and quantified by UV absorbance on a Nanodrop 2000c. This entry belongs to a study of shared clonotypes between healthy human individuals (dated by TCRdb to 2020 to 2022). Concerning the study at large: The cohort comprised a couple of women and three men aged 18 to 49 years. Blood TCR repertoires of a handful of healthy adults were deeply sequenced to estimate repertoire size and the extent of clonotype sharing between individuals. For each donor, three plates each were used for CD4 naive and CD4 memory, two plates were used for CD8 naive, and one plate was used for CD8 memory. Leukapheresis yielded between about 0.85 and 9 billion PBMCs per donor. Libraries were prepared and TCR repertoires were sequenced by different laboratories using diverse techniques, in order to increase sequencing depth and limit assay-specific biases.

The study at large found these results: Rarefaction of sorted-subset datasets indicated incomplete sequencing despite the large sequencing depth. About 5% of naive CD4, around 4% of naive CD8, approximately 2% of memory CD4, and approximately 0.4% of memory CD8 clonotypes were shared across several donors. Because the study included only a small number of donors, the genetic and exposure-history diversity represented was limited. Higher generation probabilities were observed for clonotypes shared by all four sorted-subset donors than for non-shared clonotypes. Naive subsets generally had larger estimated clonotype richness than memory subsets. Sampling was restricted to blood, and TCR repertoires in tissue are likely to differ from TCR repertoires in blood. Pairwise subsampling indicated that sequencing depth was expected to affect the degree of clonotype sharing among donors.

Per the germline V gene (reference sequence), MNHNY is the CDR1 and SVGAGI is the CDR2. Trimming leaves V shorter by 3 bases and J shorter by 8 bases, with the junction holding 11 bases beyond the gene matches. The cysteine opens and the phenylalanine closes a CDR3 of 16 amino acids. CDR3 DNA is the only sequence kept; it has 48 bases, read in frame from the first base. Sequencing was performed on memory CD8+ T cells sorted from blood. The cell subset or site label on this specimen signifies: CD45RO+ cells pooled with CCR7-negative TemRA cells. Rearrangement joined TRBV6-6 to TRBJ2-1; 9 central bases correspond to TRBD2. This receptor was taken from a man aged 18 to 29 in good health. Here the CDR3 is given as CASSYPLAGGLDEQFF. In nucleotides, the sequence is TGTGCCAGCAGTTATCCTCTGGCGGGAGGGCTAGATGAGCAGTTCTTC.